The 26 T cell receptor beta chains presented below share a single source sample, sequenced in a study of OX40 agonist ivuxolimab in advanced cancers. Measured with immunoSEQ multiplex PCR; TCRdb has only the in-frame clones, and not every one. Of 53,000 or so clones listed, roughly 83% are singletons. The sequenced sample was CD4+ or CD8+ T cells sorted from blood, obtained in a trial of the OX40 agonist ivuxolimab. The receptor set was obtained from an adult with an advanced solid tumor such as melanoma, head and neck, liver or kidney cancer.

V gene TRBV6-5 combines with J gene TRBJ1-2; D remains unclear. CDR3 size: 15 residues. In germline, CDR1 is MNHEY, CDR2 SVGAGI. Trimming removed 5 bases from V and 3 bases from J, with 16 bases in between. CDR3 coding DNA: TGTGCCAGCAGTGTGGGGTCCAGGCCCTACTATGGCTACACCTTC. Translated, it gives CASSVGSRPYYGYTF.

The chain carries TRBV19 and TRBJ2-1, with TRBD2 matching 8 bases. The germline V gene has CDR1 LNHDA and CDR2 SQIVND (reference sequence). Trimming cost V 1 base and J 0 bases; bases outside gene matches: 5. The CDR3 runs 17 residues. The CDR3 is CASSIGGLASSYNEQFF. CDR3 in DNA: TGTGCCAGTAGTATAGGCGGACTAGCAAGCTCCTACAATGAGCAGTTCTTC.

This chain joins TRBV2 and TRBJ2-2; D gene unclear. CDR1 is SNHLY, CDR2 FYNNEI, per germline. Trimming pared 3 bases from V and 3 bases from J, leaving 5 bases between. CDR3 length: 13 amino acids. The CDR3 loop reads CASSDSHTGELFF. For the CDR3, the DNA is TGTGCCAGCAGTGACTCCCACACCGGGGAGCTGTTTTTT. Full variable domain (outside the CDR3, taken from reference TRBV2 and TRBJ2-2): EPEVTQTPSHQVTQMGQEVILRCVPISNHLYFYWYRQILGQKVEFLVSFYNNEISEKSEIFDDQFSVERPDGSNFTLKIRSTKLEDSAMYFCASSDSHTGELFFGEGSRLTVL.

In nucleotides, the CDR3 is TGTGCCAGCAGCCAAGATCTAGCGGGAGCTCCAAACGAGCAGTACTTC. Its translation is CASSQDLAGAPNEQYF. The chain recombines TRBV4-2 with TRBJ2-7, with 10 bases fitting TRBD2. This CDR3 is 16 amino acids long. Germline V gene sequence: CDR1 LGHNA, CDR2 YNFKEQ. The V and J ends lost 0 bases and 5 bases, in that order; junction bases with no gene match: 7.

This chain joins TRBV15 and TRBJ2-1; the D gene is possibly TRBD2 (6 bases). Trimming removed 2 bases from V and 3 bases from J, with 11 bases in between. The CDR3 totals 15 residues. CDR1 LNHNV and CDR2 YYDKDF come from the germline V gene (reference sequence). CDR3 coding DNA: TGTGCCACCAGCAGATCTAGCGTGTACTACAATGAGCAGTTCTTC. This encodes CATSRSSVYYNEQFF.

The chain uses TRBV5-6 and TRBJ2-2; 8 bases match TRBD1. Germline CDR1 SGHDT, CDR2 YYEEEE. This CDR3 region has 17 residues. Losses at the gene ends were 1 base for V and 6 bases for J; bases not matched to a gene: 11. The CDR3 DNA reads TGTGCCAGCAGCTTGTTCGGACAGGGAAGGGCGGCCGGGGAGCTGTTTTTT. Its translation: CASSLFGQGRAAGELFF.

This sequence joins TRBV6-5 and TRBJ2-1; D is perhaps TRBD2 (6 bases). Germline CDR1 MNHEY, CDR2 SVGAGI. This CDR3 is 13 amino acids long. Trimming shortened V by 5 bases and J by 10 bases, and 15 bases separated the two germline ends. The chain's CDR3 is CASSRGGASEQFF. In DNA, the CDR3 is TGTGCCAGCAGTCGCGGCGGGGCCAGCGAGCAGTTCTTC.

This rearrangement joins TRBV5-6 to TRBJ1-2; maybe TRBD1 (6 bases). CDR1 SGHDT and CDR2 YYEEEE come from the germline V gene. V lost 5 bases and J lost 8, with 16 bases in between. CDR3 length equals 13 residues. The CDR3 DNA follows: TGTGCCAGCAGGGTACGGGGGGCGATCGGCTACACCTTC. Protein product: CASRVRGAIGYTF. Full variable domain (rest looked up from reference TRBV5-6 and TRBJ1-2): DAGVTQSPTHLIKTRGQQVTLRCSPKSGHDTVSWYQQALGQGPQFIFQYYEEEERQRGNFPDRFSGHQFPNYSSELNVNALLLGDSALYLCASRVRGAIGYTFGSGTRLTVV.

This clone was seen a few times. This sequence joins TRBV19 and TRBJ1-1; TRBD1 agrees at 8 bases. This CDR3 is built from 15 residues. Unmatched junction bases numbered 6, after V lost 1 base and J lost 5 bases. The germline V gene encodes CDR1 LNHDA and CDR2 SQIVND (reference sequence). The CDR3: CASSIADRAGTEAFF. The CDR3 DNA reads as TGTGCCAGTAGTATAGCGGACAGGGCGGGTACTGAAGCTTTCTTT.

The rearrangement links TRBV5-6 to TRBJ2-3; TRBD1 agrees at 10 bases. Germline CDR1 is SGHDT and CDR2 is YYEEEE. V gave up 4 bases and J gave up 3 bases; unmatched junction bases: 5. The CDR3 runs 15 residues. For the CDR3, the DNA is TGTGCCAGCAGCCCCCCGGGACAGGGGACAGATACGCAGTATTTT. As protein: CASSPPGQGTDTQYF.

This rearrangement joins TRBV19 to TRBJ2-3; 7 nucleotides line up with TRBD2. CDR3 size: 16 residues. V trimming: 4 bases; J trimming: 5 bases; junction bases outside the gene matches: 12. Germline CDR1 LNHDA, CDR2 SQIVND (reference sequence). The CDR3 DNA follows: TGTGCCAGTAGTAGGGACCCCTACTCTAGCGGAGATACGCAGTATTTT. It translates to CASSRDPYSSGDTQYF.

The rearrangement uses TRBV19 and TRBJ2-7, with D hard to call. V was pared by 2 bases and J by 9 bases, with 14 bases between. The CDR3 runs 13 residues. Per germline, CDR1 LNHDA and CDR2 SQIVND (reference sequence). CDR3 amino acids: CASSINLEQWQYF. CDR3 coding DNA: TGTGCCAGTAGTATAAACTTGGAGCAGTGGCAGTACTTC.

The V call is TRBV6-6, the J call TRBJ1-6; 10 positions match TRBD1. The trim removed 7 bases at V and 7 bases at J, leaving 7 bases unmatched. CDR1 MNHNY and CDR2 SVGAGI come from the germline V gene (reference sequence). The CDR3 covers 15 residues. The CDR3 protein is CASTLGQGNNSPLHF. CDR3 in DNA: TGTGCCAGCACCTTGGGACAGGGGAACAATTCACCCCTCCACTTT.

The chain employs TRBV6-1 and TRBJ2-5; 8 bases fit TRBD2. Per the germline V gene, CDR1 is MNHNS and CDR2 is SASEGT. After removal of 4 bases from V and 3 bases from J, the junction contained 7 bases not matched to a gene. This CDR3 is 15 amino acids long. The CDR3: CASSGAGALEETQYF. CDR3 nucleotide sequence: TGTGCCAGCAGTGGAGCGGGAGCGCTCGAAGAGACCCAGTACTTC.

This clone was observed a handful of times. The V gene is TRBV6-5, the J gene TRBJ1-2; TRBD1 might be the D (6 bases). From germline, CDR1 is MNHEY and CDR2 SVGAGI. Trimming removed 5 bases at V and 4 bases at J, with 8 bases between. The CDR3 covers 12 residues. CDR3 nucleotide sequence: TGTGCCAGCAGTGCCAGGGGCTATGGCTACACCTTC. It specifies CASSARGYGYTF.

This rearrangement joins TRBV10-2 to TRBJ1-1; D gene ambiguous. V was pared by 1 base and J by 4 bases, with 10 bases between. This CDR3 is 14 amino acids long. Germline CDR1 reads WSHSY; CDR2 reads SAAADI. The CDR3 DNA sequence: TGCGCCAGCAGTGAGTTGGCAGTGCCCACTGAAGCTTTCTTT. Translating gives CASSELAVPTEAFF.

The chain joins TRBV6-1 to TRBJ2-5; 7 nucleotides agree with TRBD2. The end of the DNA fits TRBJ2-7 better, so the J call may be wrong. CDR1 is MNHNS and CDR2 is SASEGT in the germline V gene. There are 15 residues in the CDR3. CDR3 bases: TGTGCCAGCAAACCTAGCTTGAGGGAGGGTCTCGAGCAGTACTTC. Its protein is CASKPSLREGLEQYF.

The chain joins TRBV9 to TRBJ2-2; D not certain. Germline V gene lookup returns CDR1 SGDLS and CDR2 YYNGEE. Trimming pared 0 bases from V and 8 bases from J, leaving 8 bases between. CDR3 length: 13 residues. CDR3 sequence: CASSVASLGELFF. In DNA form, the CDR3 reads TGTGCCAGCAGCGTAGCTAGTCTTGGGGAGCTGTTTTTT.

The rearrangement joins TRBV19 to TRBJ1-5; D remains ambiguous. Germline V gene sequence: CDR1 LNHDA, CDR2 SQIVND (reference sequence). The V end was cut by 7 bases, the J end by 5 bases, with 12 bases between. The CDR3 loop spans 13 amino acids. The CDR3 DNA follows: TGTGCCAGTACAGCAGAAGCGTATCAGCCCCAGCATTTT. Translation: CASTAEAYQPQHF.

The count of this clone is one. The chain carries TRBV9 and TRBJ2-2; maybe TRBD2 (5 bases). Germline loops: CDR1 SGDLS, CDR2 YYNGEE. The V end was cut by 0 bases, the J end by 7 bases, with 7 bases between. CDR3 length equals 13 residues. For the CDR3, the DNA is TGTGCCAGCAGCGTAGTAGGAGGCGGGGAGCTGTTTTTT. This encodes CASSVVGGGELFF.

The CDR3: CASSVAGGAIGNTEAFF. The CDR3 DNA reads as TGTGCCAGCAGTGTAGCCGGGGGTGCTATTGGGAACACTGAAGCTTTCTTT. The chain is built from TRBV6-1 and TRBJ1-1; D is possibly TRBD1 (5 bases). In germline, CDR1 is MNHNS, CDR2 SASEGT. The CDR3 sequence is 17 residues long. Trimming removed 4 bases from V and 1 base from J, with 19 bases in between.

The chain recombines TRBV7-2 with TRBJ2-1; 9 bases are shared with TRBD2. There are 16 residues in the CDR3. Germline values: CDR1 SGHTA, CDR2 FQGNSA. The V segment lost 6 bases and the J segment 1 base; nucleotides outside the gene matches: 7. This CDR3 reads CASRSVAGVSYNEQFF. CDR3 in DNA: TGTGCCAGCAGGTCCGTAGCGGGAGTATCCTACAATGAGCAGTTCTTC.

V gene TRBV10-2 combines with J gene TRBJ2-3, with 11 nucleotides matching TRBD1. This CDR3 comprises 16 residues. The junction had 6 bases not matched to a gene; V was cut back by 3 bases and J by 4 bases. CDR1 is WSHSY, CDR2 SAAADI, per germline. The CDR3 region has the DNA TGCGCCAGCAGTGAACGCCCGGGACAGGGGGCAGATACGCAGTATTTT. It encodes CASSERPGQGADTQYF.

Remarks on this clone: An end of the junction differs from the germline gene, which may be a read error. This chain joins TRBV6-1 and TRBJ1-3; TRBD1 might be the D (5 bases). The CDR3 extends over 13 amino acids. The germline CDR1 and CDR2 sequences are MNHNS and SASEGT. DNA of the CDR3: TGTGCCAGCAGGGAAGGGGCCGGAAACACCATATATTTT. Its protein is CASREGAGNTIYF.

This chain connects TRBV11-3 to TRBJ2-3; D is perhaps TRBD2 (6 bases). CDR3 length equals 14 residues. V shed 5 bases and J shed 2 bases, with 11 bases lying between them. The germline V gene encodes CDR1 SGHNT and CDR2 YENEEA. The CDR3 coding sequence is TGTGCCAGCAGCCCCGGGGGTGCCACAGATACGCAGTATTTT. Protein: CASSPGGATDTQYF.

This clone showed up just a few times. The chain uses TRBV5-5 and TRBJ2-1; D not resolved. CDR3 size: 14 residues. CDR1 and CDR2 from the germline V gene are SGHKS and YYEKEE (reference sequence). The germline V and J ends were trimmed by 0 bases and 2 bases, with 6 bases remaining between them. The chain's CDR3 is CASSLEAAYNEQFF. CDR3 in DNA: TGTGCCAGCAGCTTGGAGGCAGCCTACAATGAGCAGTTCTTC.